The rows below give T cell receptor beta chains drawn from one sample of a study of cytomegalovirus exposure and HLA in healthy donors. Repertoires were generated with immunoSEQ multiplex PCR, while TCRdb's copy carries only in-frame clones and drops some. There are approximately 150,000 clones in the sample; approximately 84% occur only once, and about 2.5% lies in the top ten. The sample comprised PBMCs. The receptors were gathered from a man aged 25 to 40 in good health and CMV-seropositive. Each CDR3 is given without its conserved first and last residue. Clone sizes are given selectively: once, few, many, or a class where the clone is expanded.

V gene,J gene,clone size,CDR3 protein
TRBV6-5,TRBJ2-7,few,ASSYTGSYEQY
TRBV4-1,TRBJ2-7,.,ASRLTSGSREQY
TRBV10-3,TRBJ2-2,.,AISESERNTGELF
TRBV27,TRBJ2-1,.,ASSAGTSGINEQF
TRBV6-5,TRBJ2-1,.,ASSYVSSSDDEQF
TRBV2,TRBJ2-1,.,ASRLAGVNEQF
TRBV7-6,TRBJ2-3,.,ASSPTRPRGDTQY
TRBV19,TRBJ2-6,.,ASSISRFTATIHNVLT
TRBV23-1,TRBJ2-1,.,ASSPRDREDEQF
TRBV9,TRBJ1-3,.,ASSTPPGESGNTIY
TRBV7-9,TRBJ1-4,.,SSSLSGGGGPNEKLF
TRBV7-9,TRBJ2-3,.,ASSFLGFSGSTDTQY
TRBV6-1,TRBJ2-5,.,ASSADRSRRWTQY
TRBV5-5,TRBJ2-1,.,ASSPWTSSYNEQF
TRBV7-2,TRBJ2-7,.,ASSPRELGEGQGQY
TRBV4-3,TRBJ1-5,few,ASSQDRGQPQH
TRBV29-1,TRBJ1-6,.,SAGTGGNSPLH
TRBV6-5,TRBJ1-5,.,ASSSGATVNQPQH
TRBV7-2,TRBJ2-7,.,ASSPAAYEQY
TRBV20-1,TRBJ1-1,.,SANLQLEAF
TRBV6-5,TRBJ2-5,.,ASSYRAGGRRETQY
TRBV6-5,TRBJ1-5,.,ASRVDRGVNQPQH
TRBV25-1,TRBJ2-1,.,ASPRGTSGSVGEQF
TRBV6-6,TRBJ1-5,.,ASTSLDRGSNQPQH
TRBV6-1,TRBJ1-1,.,ASSAPGQGPSQAF
TRBV25-1,TRBJ2-2,.,ASSKGGGYTGELF